This T cell receptor (beta chain) comes out of a study of molecular identifiers for immune sequencing clone quantification. This clonotype was seen many times. The target antigen is unknown. Libraries of bulk TCR were made by previously described methods (with listed TCR primers). A single record per CDR3 protein comes from TCRdb applying MiXCR to the PCR reads. The sample contains about 640,000 distinct CDR3 sequences, less than 20% of which appear only once. The CDR3 consists of 15 residues. V gave up 2 bases and J gave up 2 bases; unmatched junction bases: 3. CDR1 is MNHEY and CDR2 is SMNVEV in the germline V gene (reference sequence). General study findings and limits: Over 97% of CMV-specific effector molecules, but under 1% of naive ones, were in clones above 20 copies. Highly expanded clones may be undercounted when identical TCR molecules share barcodes.

The rearrangement uses TRBV27 and TRBJ2-3, with 8 bases lining up with TRBD1. Sequencing used naive CD8+ T cells from blood, with Jurkat cell RNA spiked in. Subset meaning: FACS-sorted CD8+CD4-CCR7+CD45RA+ naive T cells. The origin of this receptor is a human donor in good health. Some libraries in this study had Jurkat cell RNA spiked in. The CDR3 DNA is TGTGCCAGCAGTTTAATACAGGGGGACACAGATACGCAGTATTTT. It yields the protein CASSLIQGDTDTQYF.